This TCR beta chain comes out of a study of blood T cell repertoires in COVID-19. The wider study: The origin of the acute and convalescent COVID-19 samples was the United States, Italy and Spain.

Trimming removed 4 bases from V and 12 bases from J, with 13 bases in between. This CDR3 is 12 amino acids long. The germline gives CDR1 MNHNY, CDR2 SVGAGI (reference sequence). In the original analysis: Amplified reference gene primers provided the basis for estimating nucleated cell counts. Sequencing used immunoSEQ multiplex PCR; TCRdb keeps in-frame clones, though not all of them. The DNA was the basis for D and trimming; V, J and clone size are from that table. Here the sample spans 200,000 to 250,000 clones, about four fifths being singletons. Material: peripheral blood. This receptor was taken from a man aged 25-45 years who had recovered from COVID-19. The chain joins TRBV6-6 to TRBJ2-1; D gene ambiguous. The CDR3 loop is CASSSPDTMQFF. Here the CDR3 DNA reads TGTGCCAGCAGTTCCCCTGACACGATGCAGTTCTTC.